Below, 27 T cell receptor beta chains from the same sample are listed, as sequenced in a study of blood T cell repertoires in COVID-19. Libraries were prepared by immunoSEQ multiplex PCR; TCRdb keeps only in-frame clonotypes and omits some of them. The sample yields 100,000 to 150,000 clones, around 70% seen once. Material: peripheral blood. These receptors all stem from a man older than 75 with COVID-19, enrolled during active disease.

The chain carries TRBV5-1 and TRBJ2-3; TRBD2 agrees at 7 bases. This CDR3 has 16 residues. V shed 0 bases, J shed 4 bases, and the junction held 8 bases outside the gene matches. The germline CDR1 and CDR2 sequences are SGHRS and YFSETQ. The chain's CDR3 is CASSLGAGDLPDTQYF. The CDR3 bases are TGCGCCAGCAGCTTGGGTGCGGGAGATCTTCCAGATACGCAGTATTTT.

The chain links TRBV7-9 to TRBJ2-3; 9 bases align to TRBD2. J was trimmed by 1 base and V by 1 base; bases with no gene match: 3. The CDR3 length is 16 residues. Germline CDR1 is SEHNR and CDR2 is FQNEAQ (reference sequence). The CDR3 loop is CASSLGLAERTDTQYF. The DNA of the CDR3 is TGTGCCAGCAGCTTAGGACTAGCGGAGCGCACAGATACGCAGTATTTT.

J is TRBJ2-2 and V is TRBV7-8; D may be TRBD1 (5 bases). CDR3 length equals 17 residues. The germline gives CDR1 SGHVS, CDR2 FQNEAQ. V dropped 0 bases and J dropped 0 bases, with 11 bases sitting between them. Here the CDR3 reads CASSLAATDANTGELFF. CDR3 sequence (DNA): TGTGCCAGCAGCTTAGCCGCGACAGACGCGAACACCGGGGAGCTGTTTTTT.

The chain recombines TRBV5-1 with TRBJ1-1; perhaps TRBD1 as D (5 bases). This CDR3 has 15 amino acids. Trimming left V 0 bases short and J 1 base short, with 10 bases between. Germline V CDR1 and CDR2: SGHRS, YFSETQ. In DNA, the CDR3 is TGCGCCAGCAGCTTGGTAGGGGTCCCGAACACTGAAGCTTTCTTT. It specifies CASSLVGVPNTEAFF. Looking up the rest from reference TRBV5-1 and TRBJ1-1 gives the full variable domain: KAGVTQTPRYLIKTRGQQVTLSCSPISGHRSVSWYQQTPGQGLQFLFEYFSETQRNKGNFPGRFSGRQFSNSRSEMNVSTLELGDSALYLCASSLVGVPNTEAFFGQGTRLTVV.

The DNA for the CDR3 is TGTGCCTGGAGCGTTTCTAGACGCACAGATACGCAGTATTTT. Residues: CAWSVSRRTDTQYF. The J gene is TRBJ2-3, the V gene TRBV30; D gene ambiguous. V shed 3 bases and J shed 1 base, with 11 bases lying between them. Germline V CDR1 and CDR2: GTSNPN, SVGIG (reference sequence). This CDR3 contains 14 residues. Full variable domain (rest looked up from reference TRBV30 and TRBJ2-3): SQTIHQWPATLVQPVGSPLSLECTVEGTSNPNLYWYRQAAGRGLQLLFYSVGIGQISSEVPQNLSASRPQDRQFILSSKKLLLSDSGFYLCAWSVSRRTDTQYFGPGTRLTVL.

This chain uses TRBV10-3 with TRBJ1-6, with 7 bases matching TRBD1. The CDR3 spans 14 residues. Germline V CDR1 and CDR2: ENHRY, SYGVKD. Trimming cost V 5 bases and J 4 bases; bases outside gene matches: 2. As DNA, the CDR3 is TGTGCCATCAGTAAGACAGGGTATAATTCACCCCTCCACTTT. Translation gives CAISKTGYNSPLHF.

The chain links TRBV6-5 to TRBJ2-4; possible D gene TRBD2, 5 bases. The CDR3 is 13 residues long. Germline loops: CDR1 MNHEY, CDR2 SVGAGI. Trimming pared 8 bases from V and 1 base from J, leaving 9 bases between. The CDR3 protein is CASGGRAKNIQYF. The CDR3 DNA sequence: TGTGCCAGCGGAGGACGGGCCAAAAACATTCAGTACTTC.

This chain links TRBV4-2 with TRBJ2-2; 11 nucleotides align to TRBD2. Trimming removed 0 bases from V and 1 base from J; junction bases left unmatched: 10. Germline CDR1 and CDR2: LGHNA and YNFKEQ. This CDR3 is built from 20 residues. For the CDR3, the DNA is TGTGCCAGCAGCCAAGATCCACAACTAGCGGGAGTGGGGAACACCGGGGAGCTGTTTTTT. It codes for CASSQDPQLAGVGNTGELFF.

This clone showed up just once. The genes are TRBV7-6 and TRBJ2-7; 11 bases fit TRBD2. V gave up 5 bases and J gave up 5 bases; unmatched junction bases: 11. Germline lookup yields CDR1 SGHVS and CDR2 FNYEAQ. The CDR3 sequence is 16 residues long. The CDR3 region is CASSPLAGGLIHEQYF. As DNA, the CDR3 is TGTGCCAGCAGCCCCTTAGCGGGAGGGCTCATTCACGAGCAGTACTTC.

This chain links TRBV10-3 with TRBJ1-3; the match to TRBD1 covers 7 bases. Germline V lookup: CDR1 ENHRY, CDR2 SYGVKD. V shed 8 bases and J 0 bases; nucleotides not matched to a gene: 13. CDR3 length: 17 residues. The CDR3 DNA reads TGTGCCATCGGGGGTCCGGGACAGACAAGCTCTGGAAACACCATATATTTT. Amino acid sequence: CAIGGPGQTSSGNTIYF.

The rearrangement links TRBV3-1 (or the pseudogene TRBV3-2) to TRBJ1-5; possibly TRBD1 for D (6 bases). Per germline, CDR1 LGHDT and CDR2 YNNKEL (reference sequence). The CDR3 runs to 15 residues. Trimming stripped 4 bases from V and 3 bases from J, with 13 bases between. Here the CDR3 reads CASSPAGTFNQPQHF. CDR3 coding DNA: TGTGCCAGCAGCCCCGCCGGGACATTCAATCAGCCCCAGCATTTT.

This clone showed up just a few times. This chain links TRBV10-3 with TRBJ2-3, with 10 bases that match TRBD2. Germline V gene data show CDR1 as ENHRY and CDR2 as SYGVKD. The J segment lost 3 bases and the V segment lost 0 bases, leaving 6 bases of the junction unmatched. The CDR3 is 17 amino acids. CDR3 protein: CAISESVSSGSTDTQYF. The CDR3 DNA reads TGTGCCATCAGTGAGTCAGTGTCTAGCGGGAGTACAGATACGCAGTATTTT.

This chain uses TRBV18 with TRBJ2-2, with TRBD2 matching 12 bases. The ends lost 6 bases at V and 7 bases at J; junction bases unmatched: 9. This CDR3 has 16 amino acids. CDR1 and CDR2 from the germline V gene are KGHSH and LQKENI. CDR3 DNA: TGTGCCAGCTCGCCTCAGACTAGCGGGAGTGACGGGGAGCTGTTTTTT. Protein sequence: CASSPQTSGSDGELFF. Full variable domain (outside the CDR3, taken from reference TRBV18 and TRBJ2-2): NAGVMQNPRHLVRRRGQEARLRCSPMKGHSHVYWYRQLPEEGLKFMVYLQKENIIDESGMPKERFSAEFPKEGPSILRIQQVVRGDSAAYFCASSPQTSGSDGELFFGEGSRLTVL.

The chain employs TRBV6-5 and TRBJ2-3, with 8 bases lining up with TRBD2. Trimming at V came to 7 bases and at J to 5 bases, leaving 8 bases not matched to a gene. Per germline, CDR1 MNHEY and CDR2 SVGAGI. CDR3 size: 14 residues. In DNA, the CDR3 is TGTGCCAGCAAACAGCGGGAGAATCGAGATACGCAGTATTTT. This sequence encodes CASKQRENRDTQYF.

This sequence joins TRBV24-1 and TRBJ1-2; 8 positions match TRBD1. Per the germline V gene, CDR1 is KGHDR and CDR2 is SFDVKD. V lost 5 bases to trimming and J lost 2 bases; unmatched junction nucleotides: 6. The CDR3 runs to 15 residues. The DNA for the CDR3 is TGTGCCACCAGTGGGGGGCAGGGGGCCAACTATGGCTACACCTTC. This translates into CATSGGQGANYGYTF.

The V and J genes are TRBV11-1 and TRBJ2-1; 7 bases are shared with TRBD2. Germline V gene sequence: CDR1 SGHAT, CDR2 FQDESV (reference sequence). This CDR3 has 15 amino acids. Trimming took 4 bases from V and 5 from J; bases not matched to a gene: 8. The CDR3 reads CASSYWASGNNEQFF. In nucleotides, the CDR3 is TGTGCCAGCAGCTATTGGGCTAGCGGAAACAATGAGCAGTTCTTC.

This clone showed up just once. The genes are TRBV18 and TRBJ2-4; maybe TRBD1 (6 bases). From germline, CDR1 is KGHSH and CDR2 LQKENI. This CDR3 comprises 13 residues. V gave up 3 bases and J gave up 8 bases, with 11 bases separating them. The CDR3 protein is CASSPDSTDIQYF. The CDR3 bases are TGTGCCAGCTCACCGGACAGTACGGACATTCAGTACTTC.

The chain carries TRBV19 and TRBJ1-2; D is undetermined. There are 13 residues in the CDR3. Germline CDR1 LNHDA, CDR2 SQIVND (reference sequence). V was cut by 9 bases and J by 6 bases, with 17 bases left in between. CDR3 DNA: TGTGCCAGCCTAGGGAGGGATTGGGATGGCTACACCTTC. Translation gives CASLGRDWDGYTF.

The chain carries TRBV18 and TRBJ2-7; a weak D match, TRBD1 (6 bases). CDR1 KGHSH and CDR2 LQKENI come from the germline V gene. The CDR3 covers 13 residues. V was shortened by 3 bases and J by 4 bases, with 10 bases between the two germline ends. CDR3 DNA: TGTGCCAGCTCACCTCCCCAGGGGTACGAGCAGTACTTC. As protein: CASSPPQGYEQYF.

The CDR3 sequence: CASSYSTGEGANVLTF. CDR3 coding DNA: TGTGCCAGCAGTTACTCCACAGGGGAGGGGGCCAACGTCCTGACTTTC. The chain links TRBV6-5 to TRBJ2-6; 7 positions match TRBD1. CDR3 size: 16 residues. Trimming removed 0 bases from V and 4 bases from J; junction bases left unmatched: 3. CDR1 is MNHEY, CDR2 SVGAGI, per germline.

This clone has only one observation. V and J are TRBV9 and TRBJ2-7; TRBD2 agrees at 9 bases. The CDR3 totals 15 residues. The ends lost 0 bases at V and 7 bases at J; junction bases unmatched: 8. The germline CDR1 and CDR2 sequences are SGDLS and YYNGEE. The CDR3 reads CASSVGASGIEEQYF. DNA of the CDR3: TGTGCCAGCAGCGTAGGGGCTAGCGGGATTGAGGAGCAGTACTTC.

This chain links TRBV7-8 with TRBJ1-2; possibly TRBD1 for D (5 bases). Germline assignment: CDR1 SGHVS and CDR2 FQNEAQ. The germline V and J ends were trimmed by 6 bases and 4 bases, with 12 bases remaining between them. This CDR3 region has 13 residues. CDR3 in DNA: TGTGCCAGCAGAGGGGCTTGGAGCTATGGCTACACCTTC. It encodes CASRGAWSYGYTF.

The rearrangement joins TRBV9 to TRBJ1-3; D may be TRBD1 (6 bases). Trimming took off 3 bases at V and 2 bases at J, with 9 bases between the two ends. Germline CDR1 and CDR2: SGDLS and YYNGEE. This CDR3 is 14 amino acids long. In DNA, the CDR3 is TGTGCCAGCAGCGCAGGGGCAACTGGAAACACCATATATTTT. It codes for CASSAGATGNTIYF.

This rearrangement joins TRBV5-4 to TRBJ2-2, with D maybe TRBD2 (6 bases). The CDR3 covers 15 residues. V was trimmed by 0 bases and J by 8 bases, leaving 14 bases between them. The V gene's germline CDR1 is SGHNT and CDR2 YYREEE (reference sequence). CDR3 in amino acids: CASSLAGRSAGELFF. CDR3 DNA sequence: TGTGCCAGCAGCTTGGCCGGGAGATCCGCGGGGGAGCTGTTTTTT.

With regard to this clone: Other DNA sequences within the sample encode an identical CDR3. The chain carries TRBV4-1 and TRBJ2-1; a possible D gene is TRBD2 (5 bases). This CDR3 comprises 16 residues. V was pared by 4 bases and J by 0 bases, with 13 bases between. Germline V gene sequence: CDR1 MGHRA, CDR2 YSYEKL. The CDR3 reads CASSPNGESSYNEQFF. The CDR3, as DNA: TGCGCCAGCAGCCCCAATGGGGAGAGCTCCTACAATGAGCAGTTCTTC.

This clone occurred a few times. The V call is TRBV7-3, the J call TRBJ2-7; D may be TRBD2 (6 bases). The CDR3 totals 14 residues. V was pared by 5 bases and J by 3 bases, with 14 bases between. CDR1 is SGHTA, CDR2 FQGTGA, per germline. The CDR3 DNA is TGTGCCAGCAGCCTGACCCCCGGGGGCTACGAGCAGTACTTC. Its protein is CASSLTPGGYEQYF.

This chain connects TRBV5-4 to TRBJ2-7; 12 bases align to TRBD2. J lost 2 bases, V lost 4 bases, and 7 bases had no gene match. This CDR3 is 16 amino acids long. From germline, CDR1 is SGHNT and CDR2 YYREEE (reference sequence). CDR3 residues: CASSVSSGRAAYEQYF. The CDR3 nucleotides read TGTGCCAGCAGCGTATCTAGCGGGAGGGCAGCCTACGAGCAGTACTTC. Using reference TRBV5-4 and TRBJ2-7 for the parts outside the CDR3, the full variable domain is ETGVTQSPTHLIKTRGQQVTLRCSSQSGHNTVSWYQQALGQGPQFIFQYYREEENGRGNFPPRFSGLQFPNYSSELNVNALELDDSALYLCASSVSSGRAAYEQYFGPGTRLTVT.